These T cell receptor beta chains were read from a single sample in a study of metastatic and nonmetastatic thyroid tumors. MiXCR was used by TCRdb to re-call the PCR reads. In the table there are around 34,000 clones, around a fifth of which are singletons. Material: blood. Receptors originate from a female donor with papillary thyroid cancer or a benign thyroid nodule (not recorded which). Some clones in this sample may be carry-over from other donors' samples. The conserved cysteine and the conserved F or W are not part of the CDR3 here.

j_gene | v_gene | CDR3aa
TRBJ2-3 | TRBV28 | ASSFVRLAGTDTQY
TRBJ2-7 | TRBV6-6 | ASSYGQTSYEQY
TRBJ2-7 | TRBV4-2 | ASSQDGMGLADPYEQY
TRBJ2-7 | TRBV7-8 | ASSFRGQNYDEY
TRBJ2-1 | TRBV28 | ATRTPRRASNEQF
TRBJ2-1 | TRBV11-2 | ASSPGTGRYNEQF
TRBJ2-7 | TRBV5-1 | ASRFQGAREQY
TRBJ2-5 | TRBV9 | ASSIVGGGTQY
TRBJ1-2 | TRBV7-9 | ASSLGQLPLYGYT
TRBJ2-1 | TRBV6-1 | ASRLFEQF
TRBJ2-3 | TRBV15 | ATSRDMAGGGTDTQY
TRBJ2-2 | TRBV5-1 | ASRQEPGQGHGELF
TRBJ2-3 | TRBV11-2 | ASRLQGGTDTQY
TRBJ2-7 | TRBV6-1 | ASSPLYEQY
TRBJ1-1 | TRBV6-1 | ASRTQINTEAF
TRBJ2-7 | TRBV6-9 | ASSYSPGQGAHEQY
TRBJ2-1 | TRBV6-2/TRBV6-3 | ASSRALSSYNEQF
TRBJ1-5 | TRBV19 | ASSKGVGNQPQH
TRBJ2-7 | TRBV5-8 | ASSFWGTGSYEQY
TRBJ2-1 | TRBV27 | ASKLSGTSGRNEQF
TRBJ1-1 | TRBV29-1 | SVGKNTEAF
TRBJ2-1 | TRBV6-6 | ASSYHSNGEQF
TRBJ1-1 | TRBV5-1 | ASSWGEQGTEAF
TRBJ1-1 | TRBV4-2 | ASSPHGRQGTEAF
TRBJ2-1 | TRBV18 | ASSPPSGSGRAYNEQF
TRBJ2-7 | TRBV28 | ASSLDGSYEQY
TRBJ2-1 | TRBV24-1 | ATSSSTSHDNEQF
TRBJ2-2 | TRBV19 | ATGLIDRPNTGELF
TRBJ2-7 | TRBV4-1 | ASSQSSYEQY
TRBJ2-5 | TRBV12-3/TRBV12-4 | ASKGQETQY
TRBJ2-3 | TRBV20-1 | SGQRAGSTDTQY
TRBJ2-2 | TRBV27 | ASSWGRTGELF
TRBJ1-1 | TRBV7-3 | ASSLKTYRAMNTEAF
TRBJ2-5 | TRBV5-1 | ASSLVLAGGQETQY
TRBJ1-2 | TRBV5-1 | ASSSGQSWGYT
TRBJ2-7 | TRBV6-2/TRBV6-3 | ASSYSRRGQGEQY
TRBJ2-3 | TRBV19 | ASSFPGSSVTQY
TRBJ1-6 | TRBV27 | ASKTGQGVYNSPLH
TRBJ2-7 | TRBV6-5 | ASSYSLSPTDEQY